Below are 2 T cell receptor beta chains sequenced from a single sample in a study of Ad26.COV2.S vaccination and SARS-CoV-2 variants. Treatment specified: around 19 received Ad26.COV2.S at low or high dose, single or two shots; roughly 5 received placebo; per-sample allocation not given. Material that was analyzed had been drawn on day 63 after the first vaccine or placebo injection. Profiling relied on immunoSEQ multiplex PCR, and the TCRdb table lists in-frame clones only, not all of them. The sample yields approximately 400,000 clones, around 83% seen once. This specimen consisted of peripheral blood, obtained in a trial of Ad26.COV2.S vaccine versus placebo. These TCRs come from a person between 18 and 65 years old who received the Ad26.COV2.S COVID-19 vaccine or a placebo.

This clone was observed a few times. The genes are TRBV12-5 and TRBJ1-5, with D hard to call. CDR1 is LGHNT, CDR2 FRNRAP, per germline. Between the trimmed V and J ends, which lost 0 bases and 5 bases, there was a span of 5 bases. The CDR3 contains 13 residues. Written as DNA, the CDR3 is TGTGCTAGTGGTTTGGTAAATGATCAGCCCCAGCATTTT. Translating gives CASGLVNDQPQHF.

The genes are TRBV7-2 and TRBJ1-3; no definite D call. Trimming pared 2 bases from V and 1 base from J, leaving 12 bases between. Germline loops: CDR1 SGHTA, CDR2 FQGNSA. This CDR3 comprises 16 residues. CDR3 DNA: TGTGCCAGCAGCTTACCCCCGACGGGTTCTGGAAACACCATATATTTT. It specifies CASSLPPTGSGNTIYF.